One and the same sample provided the 26 T cell receptor beta chains below, sequenced in a study of blood T cell repertoires in COVID-19. Assay used: immunoSEQ multiplex PCR; TCRdb lists only in-frame clones, some missing. This table holds 250,000 to 400,000 clones, approximately 89% found once. The sample taken for sequencing was peripheral blood. The receptors come from a woman aged 30 to 39 with COVID-19, enrolled during active disease.

A single count supports this clone. The chain carries TRBV10-1 and TRBJ1-2; D is ambiguous. The germline V gene encodes CDR1 WNHNN and CDR2 SYGVQD (reference sequence). V shed 2 bases and J shed 2 bases, with 6 bases lying between them. This CDR3 has 13 amino acids. The chain's CDR3 is CASSENENYGYTF. The CDR3 region has the DNA TGCGCCAGCAGTGAGAACGAGAACTATGGCTACACCTTC.

The rearrangement links TRBV7-8 to TRBJ1-3; D is possibly TRBD1 (6 bases). Trimming shortened V by 5 bases and J by 3 bases, and 14 bases separated the two germline ends. The CDR3 has 15 amino acids. Germline V CDR1 and CDR2: SGHVS, FQNEAQ. DNA for the CDR3: TGTGCCAGCAGCCTGGGGGGGGCGGATGGAAACACCATATATTTT. This sequence encodes CASSLGGADGNTIYF.

CDR3 bases: TGTGCCAGCAGTCGGGGAGCGGCTAATGAAAAACTGTTTTTT. Protein product: CASSRGAANEKLFF. This chain uses TRBV6-5 with TRBJ1-4; unclear D gene. Per germline, CDR1 MNHEY and CDR2 SVGAGI. The CDR3 covers 14 residues. V was cut by 5 bases and J by 3 bases, with 10 bases left in between.

The chain couples TRBV5-8 to TRBJ2-1; tentatively, D is TRBD1 (6 bases). The ends were cut back, 0 bases at V and 6 bases at J, with 13 bases in the middle. Germline CDR1 is SGHTS and CDR2 is YDEGEE. The CDR3 consists of 15 residues. As DNA, the CDR3 is TGTGCCAGCAGCTTGGGACAGGTCCGGGGCAATGAGCAGTTCTTC. Translating it yields CASSLGQVRGNEQFF.

The chain uses TRBV7-9 and TRBJ2-1, with 15 bases lining up with TRBD2. This CDR3 spans 16 amino acids. V lost 5 bases, J lost 8 bases, and 7 bases stayed unmatched. Per germline, CDR1 SEHNR and CDR2 FQNEAQ (reference sequence). The CDR3 spells CASSPGLAGGPDEQFF. CDR3 sequence (DNA): TGTGCCAGCAGCCCCGGACTAGCGGGGGGGCCCGATGAGCAGTTCTTC.

This clone was seen a single time. The rearrangement links TRBV5-5 to TRBJ1-2, with 9 bases fitting TRBD1. Losses at the gene ends were 0 bases for V and 0 bases for J; bases not matched to a gene: 3. Germline lookup yields CDR1 SGHKS and CDR2 YYEKEE (reference sequence). CDR3 length: 16 amino acids. CDR3 protein: CASSLGTGATNYGYTF. The CDR3 coding sequence is TGTGCCAGCAGCTTGGGGACAGGGGCGACTAACTATGGCTACACCTTC.

The V call is TRBV11-3, the J call TRBJ2-5, with TRBD1 matching 8 bases. The CDR3 length is 15 residues. Germline V gives CDR1 SGHNT, CDR2 YENEEA. V was clipped by 5 bases and J by 4 bases; unmatched bases: 9. CDR3 sequence (DNA): TGTGCCAGCAGCGTCGGGACAGGCCTTCTAGAGACCCAGTACTTC. Encoded protein: CASSVGTGLLETQYF.

The chain joins TRBV5-5 to TRBJ1-6; no reliable D call. The CDR3 covers 13 residues. Germline CDR1 and CDR2: SGHKS and YYEKEE (reference sequence). Trimming stripped 4 bases from V and 9 bases from J, with 11 bases between. CDR3 in DNA: TGTGCCAGCAGCCTTGACACACCTTCACCCCTCCACTTT. Residues: CASSLDTPSPLHF.

The rearrangement uses TRBV27 and TRBJ2-1; D perhaps matches TRBD2 (5 bases). The CDR3 is made up of 16 amino acids. The V gene lost 0 bases and the J gene lost 0 bases, with 9 bases spanning the gap. Germline V gives CDR1 MNHEY, CDR2 SMNVEV (reference sequence). The CDR3 here is CASSLSGESSYNEQFF. In DNA form, the CDR3 reads TGTGCCAGCAGTTTATCCGGGGAGAGCTCCTACAATGAGCAGTTCTTC.

This chain links TRBV28 with TRBJ1-6; a possible D gene is TRBD1 (5 bases). Per the germline V gene, CDR1 is MDHEN and CDR2 is SYDVKM. This CDR3 has 14 amino acids. The V gene lost 3 bases and the J gene lost 11 bases, with 14 bases spanning the gap. Here the CDR3 DNA reads TGTGCCAGCAGTTTGGGGAGGGGCTGGGCACCCCTCCACTTT. This codes for CASSLGRGWAPLHF.

The chain couples TRBV28 to TRBJ1-2; D may be TRBD1 (5 bases). This CDR3 contains 15 residues. Per germline, CDR1 MDHEN and CDR2 SYDVKM. Trimming stripped 6 bases from V and 4 bases from J, with 18 bases between. CDR3 DNA: TGTGCCAGCAGACGGGGACGAGGAGGGGTCTATGGCTACACCTTC. Translated: CASRRGRGGVYGYTF.

This clone was counted a few times. This rearrangement joins TRBV19 to TRBJ1-6; 9 bases line up with TRBD1. Germline lookup yields CDR1 LNHDA and CDR2 SQIVND (reference sequence). CDR3 length: 17 amino acids. Trimming at V came to 7 bases and at J to 0 bases, leaving 7 bases not matched to a gene. The CDR3 here is CASKVVGQGSYNSPLHF. The CDR3 nucleotides are TGTGCCAGTAAAGTAGTGGGACAGGGCTCCTATAATTCACCCCTCCACTTT. Combining the CDR3 with reference TRBV19 and TRBJ1-6 gives the whole variable domain DGGITQSPKYLFRKEGQNVTLSCEQNLNHDAMYWYRQDPGQGLRLIYYSQIVNDFQKGDIAEGYSVSREKKESFPLTVTSAQKNPTAFYLCASKVVGQGSYNSPLHFGNGTRLTVT.

This clone has more than one count but fewer than ten. This chain connects TRBV11-3 to TRBJ1-6; 8 positions agree with TRBD1. CDR1 and CDR2 (germline): SGHNT, YENEEA. V was clipped by 5 bases and J by 10 bases; unmatched bases: 7. The CDR3 runs 14 residues. The CDR3 DNA reads TGTGCCAGCAGCCCAGACAGGGGAAAATCACCCCTCCACTTT. Encoded protein: CASSPDRGKSPLHF.

This clone came up once. The V and J genes are TRBV16 and TRBJ1-6; possibly TRBD1 for D (5 bases). Germline-derived CDR1 and CDR2 are KGHSY and FQNENV. The CDR3 is 16 residues long. V dropped 4 bases and J dropped 0 bases, with 10 bases sitting between them. The CDR3, as DNA: TGTGCCAGCAGCCCTGTGGGGGGCTCCTATAATTCACCCCTCCACTTT. Protein sequence: CASSPVGGSYNSPLHF.

The genes are TRBV6-5 and TRBJ1-1, with a possible D match to TRBD1 (5 bases). This CDR3 has 13 residues. V dropped 7 bases and J dropped 2 bases, with 11 bases sitting between them. Germline-derived CDR1 and CDR2 are MNHEY and SVGAGI. The CDR3, as DNA: TGTGCCAGCACCCTGACAGTAAACACTGAAGCTTTCTTT. Its protein product is CASTLTVNTEAFF.

The chain couples TRBV3-1 (or the pseudogene TRBV3-2) to TRBJ2-1, with D perhaps TRBD2 (6 bases). The CDR3 consists of 12 residues. Germline V gene sequence: CDR1 LGHDT, CDR2 YNNKEL (reference sequence). Between the trimmed V and J ends, which lost 1 base and 15 bases, there was a span of 13 bases. This chain's CDR3 is CASSQVTSPSFF. The CDR3 region has the DNA TGTGCCAGCAGCCAAGTGACTAGTCCTTCGTTCTTC.

V is TRBV4-2 and J is TRBJ2-2; unclear D gene. V was trimmed by 4 bases and J by 6 bases, leaving 6 bases between them. Per the germline V gene, CDR1 is LGHNA and CDR2 is YNFKEQ. The CDR3 extends over 12 amino acids. The CDR3 loop reads CASSPRAGELFF. For the CDR3, the DNA is TGTGCCAGCAGCCCCCGGGCCGGGGAGCTGTTTTTT.

The V gene is TRBV6-5, the J gene TRBJ2-7; 8 bases are shared with TRBD1. CDR1 is MNHEY and CDR2 is SVGAGI in the germline V gene. The trim removed 7 bases at V and 4 bases at J, leaving 6 bases unmatched. This CDR3 contains 13 residues. CDR3 bases: TGTGCCAGCACCAGACAGGGGCTGTACGAGCAGTACTTC. This codes for CASTRQGLYEQYF.

The chain combines TRBV3-1 (or the pseudogene TRBV3-2) with TRBJ1-5; D may be TRBD1 (5 bases). V gave up 1 base and J gave up 8 bases, with 6 bases separating them. CDR3 length equals 12 residues. Germline V gene lookup returns CDR1 LGHDT and CDR2 YNNKEL (reference sequence). The chain's CDR3 is CASSQAREPQHF. The CDR3 DNA reads TGTGCCAGCAGCCAAGCCAGGGAGCCCCAGCATTTT.

This chain links TRBV2 with TRBJ2-2; 11 bases match TRBD2. This CDR3 region has 14 residues. The V gene's germline CDR1 is SNHLY and CDR2 FYNNEI. V shed 6 bases and J 3 bases; nucleotides not matched to a gene: 0. The CDR3 spells CASRTSGDTGELFF. The CDR3 DNA sequence: TGTGCCAGCAGGACTAGCGGGGACACCGGGGAGCTGTTTTTT.

The chain has TRBV6-1 and TRBJ2-6, with 10 nucleotides matching TRBD1. Germline CDR1 and CDR2: MNHNS and SASEGT. The CDR3 loop spans 17 amino acids. V shed 4 bases and J 4 bases; nucleotides not matched to a gene: 7. CDR3 region: CASSGRDRGSGANVLTF. The CDR3 coding sequence is TGTGCCAGCAGTGGCCGGGACAGGGGATCAGGGGCCAACGTCCTGACTTTC.

This chain connects TRBV6-5 to TRBJ1-2; D is unresolved. The V end lost 5 bases, the J end lost 7 bases, and 20 bases lay between the germline ends. This CDR3 has 15 amino acids. Germline values: CDR1 MNHEY, CDR2 SVGAGI. The CDR3 sequence is CASSPRRGGLSGYTF. The CDR3, as DNA: TGTGCCAGCAGTCCCCGCCGGGGAGGGTTGAGTGGCTACACCTTC.

This sequence joins TRBV6-5 and TRBJ2-5; maybe TRBD1 (6 bases). Deletions cut 5 bases from V and 5 bases from J, with 12 bases between. Per the germline V gene, CDR1 is MNHEY and CDR2 is SVGAGI. The CDR3 length is 13 residues. CDR3 sequence (DNA): TGTGCCAGCAGTCCCGACAGGAGGGAGACCCAGTACTTC. Encoded protein: CASSPDRRETQYF.

The rearrangement uses TRBV5-4 and TRBJ1-2; 7 nucleotides agree with TRBD1. Losses at the gene ends were 4 bases for V and 4 bases for J; bases not matched to a gene: 10. The CDR3 spans 15 residues. Germline values: CDR1 SGHNT, CDR2 YYREEE (reference sequence). The CDR3 loop is CASSRGDSYSYGYTF. In nucleotides, the CDR3 is TGTGCCAGCAGCCGTGGGGACAGCTACTCCTATGGCTACACCTTC.

The V call is TRBV4-2, the J call TRBJ1-3; D is undetermined. V was trimmed by 4 bases and J by 4 bases, leaving 14 bases between them. Germline V gene lookup returns CDR1 LGHNA and CDR2 YNFKEQ. CDR3 size: 15 residues. CDR3 amino acids: CASSRLGVEGNTIYF. The CDR3 DNA sequence: TGTGCCAGCAGCCGACTCGGGGTTGAAGGAAACACCATATATTTT.

The V and J genes are TRBV2 and TRBJ2-7; D is perhaps TRBD1 (5 bases). The CDR3 runs to 13 residues. Trimming pared 8 bases from V and 2 bases from J, leaving 13 bases between. Per germline, CDR1 SNHLY and CDR2 FYNNEI. In DNA, the CDR3 is TGTGCCAGCGCTGGACACCCTACCTACGAGCAGTACTTC. It yields the protein CASAGHPTYEQYF.